This record covers a single T cell receptor beta chain. As yet, its antigen is unknown. This record belongs to a study of early T cells in non-severe SARS-CoV-2 infection. Study background: The sequenced material was bulk RNA from unsorted whole blood, and its chains were unpaired. Overall study findings and caveats: Anti-spike CD8 specificities were favored by VDJdb matching, whose results missed private and CD4 specificities.

Germline lookup yields CDR1 ENHRY and CDR2 SYGVKD. The CDR3 consists of 12 residues. The V end was cut by 7 bases, the J end by 10 bases, with 16 bases between. Unique molecular identifiers were attached to individual cDNA molecules. TCRdb reprocessed the 5' RACE reads with MiXCR, giving one entry per CDR3 protein. The sample records fewer than 90,000 distinct CDR3 sequences, around 14% being singletons. Sequenced sample: whole blood. The chain recombines TRBV10-3 with TRBJ1-2; unclear D gene. The receptor's source is an adult who was a healthcare worker with PCR-confirmed SARS-CoV-2 infection or an uninfected control (not recorded which). The CDR3 DNA sequence: TGTGCCATCACCCAAATGTGGGGTAACTACACCTTC. It specifies CAITQMWGNYTF.